This TCR beta chain was documented in a study of T cell responses to AZD1222 COVID-19 vaccine. Overall study results and limits: Only a handful of AZD1222 recipients were seropositive at baseline. Repertoire samples came only from after the peak T cell response. The study found Spike-specific TCR breadth and depth rose after two AZD1222 doses. White British ancestry dominated among donors, who included more females, and clonal diversity was possibly underestimated.

As for this clone: Its antigen is not known.

The assay was immunoSEQ multiplex PCR, and TCRdb's table has in-frame clones only and misses some. The data contain more than 90,000 clones, 86% of them singletons. The clonotype was recovered from an adult who received the AZD1222 COVID-19 vaccine. The sample was peripheral blood, taken 28 days after the second AZD1222 dose.

CDR3: CASRIGYEQYF. The DNA for the CDR3 is TGTGCCAGCAGGATCGGCTACGAGCAGTACTTC. This sequence joins TRBV12-3 or TRBV12-4 and TRBJ2-7, with D unclear. V lost 6 bases to trimming and J lost 3 bases, with 6 bases between them. This CDR3 has 11 amino acids.